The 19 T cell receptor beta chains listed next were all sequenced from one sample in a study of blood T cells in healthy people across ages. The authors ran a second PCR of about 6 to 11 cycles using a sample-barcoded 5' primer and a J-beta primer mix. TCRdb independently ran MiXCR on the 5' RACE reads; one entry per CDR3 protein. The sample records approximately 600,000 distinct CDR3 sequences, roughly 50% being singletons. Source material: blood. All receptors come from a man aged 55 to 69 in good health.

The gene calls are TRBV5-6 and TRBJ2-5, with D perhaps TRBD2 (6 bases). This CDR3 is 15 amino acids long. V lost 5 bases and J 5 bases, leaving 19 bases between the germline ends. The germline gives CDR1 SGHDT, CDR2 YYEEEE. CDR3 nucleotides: TGTGCCAGCAGTCTCAAGCTGGGGGGTGGGGAGACCCAGTACTTC. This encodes CASSLKLGGGETQYF.

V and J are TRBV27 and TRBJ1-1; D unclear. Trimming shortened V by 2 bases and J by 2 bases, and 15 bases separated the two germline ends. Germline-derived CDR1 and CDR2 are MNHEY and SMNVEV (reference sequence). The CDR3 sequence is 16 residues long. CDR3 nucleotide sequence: TGTGCCAGCAGTTTAGGGGTCGGTCCAGGAAACACTGAAGCTTTCTTT. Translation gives CASSLGVGPGNTEAFF.

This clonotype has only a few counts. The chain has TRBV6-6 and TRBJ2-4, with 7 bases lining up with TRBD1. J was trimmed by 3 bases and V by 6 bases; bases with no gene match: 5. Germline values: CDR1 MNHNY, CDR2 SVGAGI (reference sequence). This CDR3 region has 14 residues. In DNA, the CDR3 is TGTGCCAGCAGCGGACAGGACGGCAAAAACATTCAGTACTTC. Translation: CASSGQDGKNIQYF.

CDR3 DNA: TGTGCCATCAGTGAGCAGGGGCTGGGCTACACCTTC. This translates into CAISEQGLGYTF. The chain has TRBV10-3 and TRBJ1-2; maybe TRBD1 (6 bases). CDR1 and CDR2 (germline): ENHRY, SYGVKD. V was shortened by 2 bases and J by 8 bases, with 9 bases between the two germline ends. The CDR3 covers 12 residues.

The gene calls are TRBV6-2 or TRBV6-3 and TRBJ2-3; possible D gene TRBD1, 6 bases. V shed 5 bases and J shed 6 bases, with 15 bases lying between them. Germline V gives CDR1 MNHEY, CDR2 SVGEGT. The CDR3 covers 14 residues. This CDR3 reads CASSPGTSSDTQYF. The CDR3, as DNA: TGTGCCAGCAGTCCCGGGACATCGTCGGATACGCAGTATTTT.

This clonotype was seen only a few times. The CDR3 bases are TGTGCCAGCAGCCAGCGCAGGCAAGAGACCCAGTACTTC. Protein: CASSQRRQETQYF. The V gene is TRBV14, the J gene TRBJ2-5; the D is unclear. Trimming removed 3 bases from V and 2 bases from J, with 7 bases in between. Germline CDR1 is SGHDN and CDR2 is FVKESK. The CDR3 contains 13 residues.

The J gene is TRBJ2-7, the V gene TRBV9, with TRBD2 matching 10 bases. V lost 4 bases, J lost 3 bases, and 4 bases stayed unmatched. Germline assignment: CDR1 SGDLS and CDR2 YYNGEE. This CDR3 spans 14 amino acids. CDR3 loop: CASSLAGGFYEQYF. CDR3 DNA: TGTGCCAGCAGCTTAGCGGGGGGCTTCTACGAGCAGTACTTC.

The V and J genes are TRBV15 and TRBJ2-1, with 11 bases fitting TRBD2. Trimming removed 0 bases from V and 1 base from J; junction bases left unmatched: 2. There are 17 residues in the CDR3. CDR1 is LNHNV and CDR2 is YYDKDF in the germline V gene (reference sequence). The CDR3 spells CATSRELAGGSYNEQFF. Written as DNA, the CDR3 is TGTGCCACCAGCAGAGAGTTAGCGGGGGGGTCCTACAATGAGCAGTTCTTC.

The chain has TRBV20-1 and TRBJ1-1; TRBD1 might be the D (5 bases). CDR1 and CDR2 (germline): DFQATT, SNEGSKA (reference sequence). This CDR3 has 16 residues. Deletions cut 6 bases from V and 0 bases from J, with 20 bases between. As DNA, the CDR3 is TGCAGTGCAACCGGGGCCAGGGAGAGGATGAACACTGAAGCTTTCTTT. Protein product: CSATGARERMNTEAFF.

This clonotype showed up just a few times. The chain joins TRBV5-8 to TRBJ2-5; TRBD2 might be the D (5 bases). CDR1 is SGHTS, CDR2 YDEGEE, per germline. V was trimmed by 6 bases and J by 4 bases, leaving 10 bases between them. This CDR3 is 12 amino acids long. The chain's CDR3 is CASTTSLETQYF. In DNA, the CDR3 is TGTGCCAGCACAACTAGTTTAGAGACCCAGTACTTC.

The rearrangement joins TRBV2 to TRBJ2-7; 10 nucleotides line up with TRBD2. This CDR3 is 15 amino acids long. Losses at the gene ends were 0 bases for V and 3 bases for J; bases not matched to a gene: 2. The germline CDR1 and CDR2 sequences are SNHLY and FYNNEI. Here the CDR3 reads CASSEAPSGGYEQYF. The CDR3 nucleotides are TGTGCCAGCAGTGAAGCGCCTAGCGGGGGCTACGAGCAGTACTTC.

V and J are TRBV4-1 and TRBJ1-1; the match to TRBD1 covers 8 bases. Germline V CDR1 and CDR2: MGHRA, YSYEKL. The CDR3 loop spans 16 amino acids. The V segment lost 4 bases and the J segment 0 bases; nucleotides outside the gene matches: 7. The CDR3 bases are TGCGCCAGCAGCCCAGCATCGACAGGGGTGAACACTGAAGCTTTCTTT. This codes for CASSPASTGVNTEAFF.

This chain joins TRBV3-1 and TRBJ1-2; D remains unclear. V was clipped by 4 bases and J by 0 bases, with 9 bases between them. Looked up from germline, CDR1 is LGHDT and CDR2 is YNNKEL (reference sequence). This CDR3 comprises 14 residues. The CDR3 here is CASSRRQANYGYTF. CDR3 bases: TGTGCCAGCAGCCGACGGCAAGCTAACTATGGCTACACCTTC. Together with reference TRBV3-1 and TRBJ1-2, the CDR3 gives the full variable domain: DTAVSQTPKYLVTQMGNDKSIKCEQNLGHDTMYWYKQDSKKFLKIMFSYNNKELIINETVPNRFSPKSPDKAHLNLHINSLELGDSAVYFCASSRRQANYGYTFGSGTRLTVV.

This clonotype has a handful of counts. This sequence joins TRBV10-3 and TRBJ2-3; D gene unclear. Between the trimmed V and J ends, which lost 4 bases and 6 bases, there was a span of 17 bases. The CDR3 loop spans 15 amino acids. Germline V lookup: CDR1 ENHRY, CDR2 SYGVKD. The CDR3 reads CAISGAGIASDTQYF. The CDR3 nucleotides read TGTGCCATCAGTGGGGCAGGAATAGCAAGCGATACGCAGTATTTT.

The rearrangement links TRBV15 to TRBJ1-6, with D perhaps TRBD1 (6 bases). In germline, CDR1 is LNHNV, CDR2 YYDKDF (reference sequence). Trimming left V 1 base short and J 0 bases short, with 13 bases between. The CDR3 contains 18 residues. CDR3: CATSRGGQPSSYNSPLHF. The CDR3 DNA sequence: TGTGCCACCAGCAGAGGCGGACAGCCGAGCTCCTATAATTCACCCCTCCACTTT.

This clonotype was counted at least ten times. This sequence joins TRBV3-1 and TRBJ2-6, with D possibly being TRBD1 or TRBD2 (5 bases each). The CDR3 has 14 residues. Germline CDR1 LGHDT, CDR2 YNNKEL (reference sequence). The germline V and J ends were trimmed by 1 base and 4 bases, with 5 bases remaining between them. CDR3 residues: CASSQGGGANVLTF. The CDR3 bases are TGTGCCAGCAGCCAAGGGGGGGGGGCCAACGTCCTGACTTTC. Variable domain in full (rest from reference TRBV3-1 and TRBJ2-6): DTAVSQTPKYLVTQMGNDKSIKCEQNLGHDTMYWYKQDSKKFLKIMFSYNNKELIINETVPNRFSPKSPDKAHLNLHINSLELGDSAVYFCASSQGGGANVLTFGAGSRLTVL.

The CDR3 nucleotides read TGTGCCAGCAGCGTAGGAATCGGACAGGGAATGGCCTACGAGCAGTACTTC. This encodes CASSVGIGQGMAYEQYF. V is TRBV9 and J is TRBJ2-5; 8 nucleotides agree with TRBD1. The DNA end is more similar to TRBJ2-7, so the J call may be wrong. The CDR3 spans 17 residues. Germline loops: CDR1 SGDLS, CDR2 YYNGEE.

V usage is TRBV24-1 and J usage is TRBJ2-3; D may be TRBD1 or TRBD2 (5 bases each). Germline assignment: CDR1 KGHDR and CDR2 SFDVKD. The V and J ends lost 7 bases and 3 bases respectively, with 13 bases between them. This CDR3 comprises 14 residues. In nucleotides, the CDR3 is TGTGCCACCAGCACCGGGACGCGGACAGATACGCAGTATTTT. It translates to CATSTGTRTDTQYF.

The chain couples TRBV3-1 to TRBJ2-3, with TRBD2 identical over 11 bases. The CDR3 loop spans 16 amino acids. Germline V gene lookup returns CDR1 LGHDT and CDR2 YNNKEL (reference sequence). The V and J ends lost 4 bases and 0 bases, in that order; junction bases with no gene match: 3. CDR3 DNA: TGTGCCAGCAGCCCGGGGACTAGCGGCAGCACAGATACGCAGTATTTT. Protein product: CASSPGTSGSTDTQYF.